This passage covers 24 T cell receptor beta chains from one sample sequenced in a study of shared clonotypes between healthy human individuals. Clones were read by immunoSEQ multiplex PCR, and TCRdb kept only the in-frame ones, dropping some. The repertoire holds about 2,100,000 clones, with roughly 91% as singletons. CD8 cells regarded as naive lacked CD45RO, were positively chosen for CCR7, and omitted terminally differentiated effector memory CD45RA+ cells. Sequencing was done on a sample of naive CD8+ T cells from PBMCs. The receptor set was obtained from a man younger than 35 in good health. Some clones in this sample may be carry-over from other donors' samples.

This chain uses TRBV19 with TRBJ2-7; tentative D call: TRBD1 (5 bases). The V end was cut by 6 bases, the J end by 0 bases, with 18 bases between. The CDR3 totals 16 residues. From germline, CDR1 is LNHDA and CDR2 SQIVND (reference sequence). The CDR3: CASSPTQGSHSYEQYF. The CDR3 bases are TGTGCCAGTAGCCCGACCCAGGGATCCCACTCCTACGAGCAGTACTTC.

In its sample, this clone was seen once. The rearrangement links TRBV27 to TRBJ2-3, with 8 nucleotides matching TRBD2. V dropped 8 bases and J dropped 1; count of bases not matched to a gene: 14. The CDR3 is made up of 17 amino acids. CDR1 MNHEY and CDR2 SMNVEV come from the germline V gene (reference sequence). This CDR3 reads CASAPGKAGVGTDTQYF. Here the CDR3 DNA reads TGTGCCAGCGCCCCTGGCAAAGCGGGAGTGGGCACAGATACGCAGTATTTT.

V is TRBV2 and J is TRBJ1-2; TRBD1 is a possible D gene (6 bases). The CDR3 has 17 amino acids. Per the germline V gene, CDR1 is SNHLY and CDR2 is FYNNEI. V lost 6 bases to trimming and J lost 0 bases, with 20 bases between them. The CDR3 spells CASRIPGHLDTNYGYTF. CDR3 in DNA: TGTGCCAGCAGGATACCGGGACATCTGGATACTAACTATGGCTACACCTTC. Full variable domain (remainder filled in from reference TRBV2 and TRBJ1-2): EPEVTQTPSHQVTQMGQEVILRCVPISNHLYFYWYRQILGQKVEFLVSFYNNEISEKSEIFDDQFSVERPDGSNFTLKIRSTKLEDSAMYFCASRIPGHLDTNYGYTFGSGTRLTVV.

This clone was seen a handful of times. The chain carries TRBV25-1 and TRBJ1-4, with D unclear. The CDR3 covers 15 residues. Germline V CDR1 and CDR2: MGHDK, SYGVNS. Trimming removed 1 base at V and 7 bases at J, with 13 bases between. CDR3 protein: CASSESEATGEKLFF. CDR3 DNA: TGTGCCAGCAGTGAATCCGAGGCAACGGGTGAAAAACTGTTTTTT.

V gene TRBV10-1 combines with J gene TRBJ2-3; 10 bases agree with TRBD2. CDR1 and CDR2 (germline): WNHNN, SYGVQD (reference sequence). With V trimmed by 5 bases and J by 1 base, 12 bases remained unmatched. The CDR3 is made up of 18 amino acids. The CDR3, as DNA: TGCGCCAGCAGTCTCGGGACTAGCGCCCGGGAGGGCACAGATACGCAGTATTTT. The encoded protein is CASSLGTSAREGTDTQYF.

The chain combines TRBV28 with TRBJ1-4, with TRBD1 identical over 9 bases. The V gene's germline CDR1 is MDHEN and CDR2 SYDVKM. After removal of 2 bases from V and 7 bases from J, the junction contained 5 bases not matched to a gene. The CDR3 has 15 residues. Written as DNA, the CDR3 is TGTGCCAGCAGTTTACAACAGGGGGCGGGTGAAAAACTGTTTTTT. As protein: CASSLQQGAGEKLFF.

This clone was counted a single time. V usage is TRBV20-1 and J usage is TRBJ2-2; no clear D. Per the germline V gene, CDR1 is DFQATT and CDR2 is SNEGSKA (reference sequence). CDR3 length equals 11 residues. CDR3 loop: CSAMDTGELFF. CDR3 nucleotides: TGCAGCGCCATGGACACCGGGGAGCTGTTTTTT.

The chain joins TRBV11-2 to TRBJ1-4, with D uncertain. The CDR3 covers 16 residues. V was shortened by 5 bases and J by 4 bases, with 17 bases between the two germline ends. Per the germline V gene, CDR1 is SGHAT and CDR2 is FQNNGV. The CDR3 nucleotides are TGTGCCAGCAGCCCCGTCGGACGGAGCTATAATGAAAAACTGTTTTTT. It is translated as CASSPVGRSYNEKLFF.

Concerning this clone itself: It is unclear where the CDR3 begins or ends on the DNA, so no DNA is shown, and the CDR3 is as TCRdb lists it. This chain connects TRBV7-9 to TRBJ2-7; TRBD2 reflects the table's D call only, with no check against the DNA. CDR1 SEHNR and CDR2 FQNEAQ come from the germline V gene (reference sequence). The CDR3 adds up to 13 amino acids, both ends counted. Here the CDR3 reads CASSLGVGEGILF.

The rearrangement joins TRBV6-5 to TRBJ2-7; 12 bases line up with TRBD2. The CDR3 is 14 amino acids. Germline V CDR1 and CDR2: MNHEY, SVGAGI. The trim removed 5 bases at V and 3 bases at J, leaving 2 bases unmatched. The CDR3 here is CASSPTSGSYEQYF. The DNA of the CDR3 is TGTGCCAGCAGTCCGACTAGCGGGAGCTACGAGCAGTACTTC.

The V call is TRBV4-1, the J call TRBJ2-7; 12 bases are shared with TRBD2. CDR3 length: 15 amino acids. The germline CDR1 and CDR2 sequences are MGHRA and YSYEKL. V dropped 6 bases and J dropped 3; count of bases not matched to a gene: 6. The CDR3 DNA is TGCGCCAGCAGTCTTCCGACTAGCGGGAGCTACGAGCAGTACTTC. Translated: CASSLPTSGSYEQYF.

The rearrangement uses TRBV9 and TRBJ2-7, with D maybe TRBD2 (5 bases). V lost 2 bases and J lost 7, with 13 bases in between. Germline CDR1 SGDLS, CDR2 YYNGEE. CDR3 length: 13 residues. In DNA, the CDR3 is TGTGCCAGCAGCGTTGCTCCGGGATATGAGCAGTACTTC. Residues: CASSVAPGYEQYF.

This rearrangement joins TRBV7-8 to TRBJ2-2; 8 bases are shared with TRBD2. The trim removed 1 base at V and 0 bases at J, leaving 10 bases unmatched. This CDR3 has 19 residues. Germline assignment: CDR1 SGHVS and CDR2 FQNEAQ. The DNA of the CDR3 is TGTGCCAGCAGCTTAGGGCGGGGCGGGAGGCTGGCGAACACCGGGGAGCTGTTTTTT. This codes for CASSLGRGGRLANTGELFF.

The chain uses TRBV27 and TRBJ1-1; tentative D call: TRBD1 (5 bases). The CDR3 has 14 residues. Germline V gives CDR1 MNHEY, CDR2 SMNVEV (reference sequence). Trimming cost V 5 bases and J 5 bases, with 15 bases left between them. CDR3 coding DNA: TGTGCCAGCAGTCCGACCGAGTGGGGGACTGAAGCTTTCTTT. The encoded protein is CASSPTEWGTEAFF.

The V and J genes are TRBV27 and TRBJ2-7; 9 positions match TRBD1. CDR1 and CDR2 from the germline V gene are MNHEY and SMNVEV (reference sequence). J gave up 6 bases and V 2 bases, and 11 bases lay outside the gene matches. The CDR3 runs 16 residues. CDR3 sequence (DNA): TGTGCCAGCAGTTTAGCCACCGGGACAGGGAGGAGCGAGCAGTACTTC. It codes for CASSLATGTGRSEQYF.

The sample holds one count of this clone. The chain combines TRBV5-1 with TRBJ1-3; no clear D. Germline assignment: CDR1 SGHRS and CDR2 YFSETQ. V lost 0 bases and J lost 0, with 13 bases in between. The CDR3 is 17 residues long. The DNA of the CDR3 is TGCGCCAGCAGCTTGGGTCGGTGGTCCGGCTCTGGAAACACCATATATTTT. This encodes CASSLGRWSGSGNTIYF.

The rearrangement joins TRBV7-2 to TRBJ2-7; no firm D call. V lost 4 bases to trimming and J lost 4 bases, with 8 bases between them. This CDR3 spans 12 amino acids. Germline V gene sequence: CDR1 SGHTA, CDR2 FQGNSA. The CDR3 region is CASSSRRYEQYF. The CDR3 DNA follows: TGTGCCAGCAGCTCTAGACGGTACGAGCAGTACTTC.

The genes are TRBV9 and TRBJ2-3, with 9 nucleotides matching TRBD2. The CDR3 extends over 16 amino acids. Germline lookup yields CDR1 SGDLS and CDR2 YYNGEE. Unmatched junction bases numbered 4, after V lost 0 bases and J lost 2 bases. CDR3 bases: TGTGCCAGCAGCGTAGGTAGCGGGAGCCTCACAGATACGCAGTATTTT. Its protein product is CASSVGSGSLTDTQYF.

This chain connects TRBV28 to TRBJ2-1; 7 bases fit TRBD1. V shed 5 bases, J shed 10 bases, and the junction held 11 bases outside the gene matches. The CDR3 runs 14 residues. Germline values: CDR1 MDHEN, CDR2 SYDVKM. DNA for the CDR3: TGTGCCAGCAGTCTCATAACAGGGGCTAGGGAGCAGTTCTTC. It encodes CASSLITGAREQFF.

The genes are TRBV2 and TRBJ2-5; the D gene is possibly TRBD2 (6 bases). The CDR3 runs to 17 residues. The germline CDR1 and CDR2 sequences are SNHLY and FYNNEI. The V end was cut by 2 bases, the J end by 0 bases, with 16 bases between. The CDR3 loop reads CASSEYGSRDYQETQYF. In DNA form, the CDR3 reads TGTGCCAGCAGTGAATACGGTTCGCGGGACTACCAAGAGACCCAGTACTTC.

About this clone itself: At the DNA level, this CDR3 is encoded by other sequences in the same sample as well. This chain links TRBV27 with TRBJ2-7; 10 bases line up with TRBD2. V shed 0 bases, J shed 2 bases, and the junction held 1 base outside the gene matches. This CDR3 has 15 residues. Germline assignment: CDR1 MNHEY and CDR2 SMNVEV (reference sequence). The CDR3 nucleotides read TGTGCCAGCAGTTTATCAGCGGGAGGGACCTACGAGCAGTACTTC. It translates to CASSLSAGGTYEQYF.

This sequence joins TRBV7-2 and TRBJ2-3; 9 nucleotides line up with TRBD1. The germline V gene encodes CDR1 SGHTA and CDR2 FQGNSA. J gave up 4 bases and V 5 bases, and 4 bases lay outside the gene matches. This CDR3 region has 14 residues. The CDR3 DNA reads TGTGCCAGCAGCCCCCGGGACAGGGCAGATACGCAGTATTTT. Translation: CASSPRDRADTQYF.

On this clone: The sample carries other DNA sequences with the same CDR3. This rearrangement joins TRBV27 to TRBJ1-2, with 7 nucleotides matching TRBD1. From germline, CDR1 is MNHEY and CDR2 SMNVEV (reference sequence). The trim removed 0 bases at V and 7 bases at J, leaving 2 bases unmatched. The CDR3 contains 13 residues. CDR3 amino acids: CASSLSGGSGYTF. The CDR3 bases are TGTGCCAGCAGTTTATCAGGGGGCTCTGGCTACACCTTC.

The CDR3 coding sequence is TGTGCCAGCAGCTTTCTTGGTGGGACAGGGATTCACGAGCAGTACTTC. Translation gives CASSFLGGTGIHEQYF. The rearrangement links TRBV7-9 to TRBJ2-7; 9 nucleotides agree with TRBD1. Germline assignment: CDR1 SEHNR and CDR2 FQNEAQ (reference sequence). The CDR3 is 16 residues long. Trimming at V came to 3 bases and at J to 5 bases, leaving 11 bases not matched to a gene.